What follows is one TCR beta chain and its context. The sample is drawn from a study of Ad26.COV2.S vaccination and SARS-CoV-2 variants. Study summary: The authors gave Ad26.COV2.S intramuscularly, either once or twice 56 days apart.

Trimming took 4 bases from V and 9 from J; bases not matched to a gene: 3. Per germline, CDR1 KGHSH and CDR2 LQKENI. CDR3 length: 14 amino acids. Assay: immunoSEQ multiplex PCR; the TCRdb copy retains only in-frame clones and omits some. The sample lists roughly 680,000 clones, more than 70% occurring once. Treatment here: about 20 received Ad26.COV2.S at low or high dose, single or two shots; about 5 received placebo; per-sample allocation not given. Sampling happened 63 days after the first vaccine or placebo injection. This adult donor, from Boston, was 18-55 years old. This chain joins TRBV18 and TRBJ1-6, with 10 bases aligning to TRBD1. This clonotype was sampled from a person between 18 and 65 years old who received the Ad26.COV2.S COVID-19 vaccine or a placebo. Source: peripheral blood, taken in a trial of Ad26.COV2.S vaccine versus placebo. The CDR3 coding sequence is TGTGCCAGCTCACGGGACAGGGGAGTTTCACCCCTCCACTTT. This gives the protein CASSRDRGVSPLHF. The variable domain in full, with the rest retrieved from reference TRBV18 and TRBJ1-6, is NAGVMQNPRHLVRRRGQEARLRCSPMKGHSHVYWYRQLPEEGLKFMVYLQKENIIDESGMPKERFSAEFPKEGPSILRIQQVVRGDSAAYFCASSRDRGVSPLHFGNGTRLTVT.